The rows below give T cell receptor beta chains drawn from one sample of a study of blood T cell repertoires in COVID-19. The protocol was immunoSEQ multiplex PCR, while the TCRdb copy is restricted to in-frame clones and leaves out a portion. The sample gives a few hundred thousand clones, over 75% of which show up once; 18% is in the top ten. What was sequenced was peripheral blood. All receptors come from a man aged 45-60 years with COVID-19, enrolled during active disease. Both conserved end residues are part of each CDR3. A D gene is named only where the DNA matches it firmly. Clone size is stated in some rows and not others, as once, few, many or a class when expanded.

j_gene: TRBJ1-3; v_gene: TRBV9; d_gene: -; abundance: -; CDR3aa: CASSVDAGSGNTIYF; CDR3nt: TGTGCCAGCAGCGTAGACGCAGGTTCTGGAAACACCATATATTTT
j_gene: TRBJ2-6; v_gene: TRBV3-1/TRBV3-2; d_gene: TRBD1; abundance: -; CDR3aa: CASSSISGQGKSGANVLTF; CDR3nt: TGTGCCAGCAGCTCGATTTCGGGACAGGGCAAATCTGGGGCCAACGTCCTGACTTTC
j_gene: TRBJ1-1; v_gene: TRBV5-3; d_gene: -; abundance: -; CDR3aa: CARSLVKLFAEAFF; CDR3nt: TGTGCCAGAAGCTTGGTTAAACTCTTCGCTGAAGCTTTCTTT
j_gene: TRBJ2-4; v_gene: TRBV11-2; d_gene: TRBD2; abundance: -; CDR3aa: CASSRTSGLYGGAKNIQYF; CDR3nt: TGTGCCAGCAGCCGTACTAGCGGCCTTTATGGGGGGGCCAAAAACATTCAGTACTTC
j_gene: TRBJ2-7; v_gene: TRBV18; d_gene: -; abundance: few; CDR3aa: CASSPLGGSYEQYF; CDR3nt: TGTGCCAGCTCACCATTAGGGGGATCCTACGAGCAGTACTTC
j_gene: TRBJ2-5; v_gene: TRBV5-1; d_gene: -; abundance: -; CDR3aa: CASSLALGQETQYF; CDR3nt: TGCGCCAGCAGCTTGGCCCTAGGTCAAGAGACCCAGTACTTC
j_gene: TRBJ2-1; v_gene: TRBV15; d_gene: TRBD2; abundance: -; CDR3aa: CATSRDLGGVYNEQFF; CDR3nt: TGTGCCACCAGCAGAGATCTTGGGGGGGTATACAATGAGCAGTTCTTC
j_gene: TRBJ1-2; v_gene: TRBV2; d_gene: TRBD1; abundance: -; CDR3aa: CASSTRTGGGYTF; CDR3nt: TGTGCCAGCTCCACCCGGACAGGGGGTGGCTACACCTTC
j_gene: TRBJ2-7; v_gene: TRBV28; d_gene: TRBD1; abundance: once; CDR3aa: CASSSGQGTSYEQYF; CDR3nt: TGTGCCAGCAGCTCGGGACAGGGGACGTCCTACGAGCAGTACTTC
j_gene: TRBJ2-7; v_gene: TRBV18; d_gene: TRBD2; abundance: -; CDR3aa: CASSPQLAGLEQYF; CDR3nt: TGTGCCAGCTCACCTCAGCTAGCGGGCCTAGAGCAGTACTTC
j_gene: TRBJ2-3; v_gene: TRBV5-1; d_gene: TRBD2; abundance: once; CDR3aa: CASRTSGTSDTQYF; CDR3nt: TGCGCCAGCAGAACTAGCGGAACCTCCGATACGCAGTATTTT
j_gene: TRBJ1-1; v_gene: TRBV24-1; d_gene: -; abundance: -; CDR3aa: CATSADSMNTEAFF; CDR3nt: TGTGCCACCAGCGCCGACAGTATGAACACTGAAGCTTTCTTT
j_gene: TRBJ1-6; v_gene: TRBV18; d_gene: -; abundance: -; CDR3aa: CATALGLAGRHSPLHF; CDR3nt: TGTGCCACCGCCCTTGGTCTGGCAGGGCGTCATTCACCCCTCCACTTT
j_gene: TRBJ1-2; v_gene: TRBV6-5; d_gene: -; abundance: -; CDR3aa: CASASQGAGYGYTF; CDR3nt: TGTGCCAGCGCCTCCCAGGGAGCGGGCTATGGCTACACCTTC
j_gene: TRBJ2-1; v_gene: TRBV30; d_gene: -; abundance: -; CDR3aa: CAWPGSSYNEQFF; CDR3nt: TGTGCCTGGCCTGGGAGCTCCTACAATGAGCAGTTCTTC
j_gene: TRBJ1-2; v_gene: TRBV5-1; d_gene: -; abundance: -; CDR3aa: CASSLGQAVYGYTF; CDR3nt: TGCGCCAGCAGCTTGGGGCAGGCTGTCTATGGCTACACCTTC
j_gene: TRBJ2-2; v_gene: TRBV24-1; d_gene: -; abundance: -; CDR3aa: CATSEGGDHTGELFF; CDR3nt: TGTGCCACCAGTGAAGGAGGGGATCACACCGGGGAGCTGTTTTTT
j_gene: TRBJ2-7; v_gene: TRBV7-9; d_gene: TRBD1; abundance: -; CDR3aa: CASSPEPGQESRSYEQYF; CDR3nt: TGTGCCAGCAGCCCTGAACCGGGACAGGAATCGAGATCCTACGAGCAGTACTTC
j_gene: TRBJ2-7; v_gene: TRBV5-1; d_gene: TRBD2; abundance: once; CDR3aa: CASSRELADEQYF; CDR3nt: TGCGCCAGCAGCCGTGAACTAGCGGATGAGCAGTACTTC
j_gene: TRBJ2-1; v_gene: TRBV6-5; d_gene: TRBD2; abundance: -; CDR3aa: CASRASGVSEQFF; CDR3nt: TGTGCCAGCAGGGCTAGCGGGGTGAGTGAGCAGTTCTTC
j_gene: TRBJ1-3; v_gene: TRBV30; d_gene: -; abundance: few; CDR3aa: CAWSVPGSGNTIYF; CDR3nt: TGTGCCTGGAGTGTACCAGGGTCTGGAAACACCATATATTTT
j_gene: TRBJ2-5; v_gene: TRBV12-1; d_gene: -; abundance: -; CDR3aa: CASRGGLANFGETQYF; CDR3nt: TGTGCCAGCAGGGGAGGGCTAGCGAATTTTGGAGAGACCCAGTACTTC
j_gene: TRBJ2-6; v_gene: TRBV19; d_gene: TRBD1; abundance: -; CDR3aa: CASSAGGSGANVLTF; CDR3nt: TGTGCCAGTAGTGCAGGGGGCTCCGGGGCCAACGTCCTGACTTTC
j_gene: TRBJ2-6; v_gene: TRBV7-9; d_gene: -; abundance: -; CDR3aa: CASSLTGEVRRSVLTF; CDR3nt: TGTGCCAGCAGCCTCACTGGTGAGGTTCGACGCAGCGTCCTGACTTTC
j_gene: TRBJ1-5; v_gene: TRBV6-1; d_gene: -; abundance: few; CDR3aa: CASSERRALFNQPQHF; CDR3nt: TGTGCCAGCAGTGAAAGGAGGGCCCTTTTTAATCAGCCCCAGCATTTT
j_gene: TRBJ2-3; v_gene: TRBV2; d_gene: TRBD2; abundance: -; CDR3aa: CASSEAMQGAGTTDTQYF; CDR3nt: TGTGCCAGCAGTGAAGCGATGCAAGGAGCGGGAACCACAGATACGCAGTATTTT
j_gene: TRBJ2-7; v_gene: TRBV7-9; d_gene: TRBD1; abundance: -; CDR3aa: CASSEEQGAVYEQYF; CDR3nt: TGTGCCAGCAGCGAGGAACAGGGGGCGGTCTACGAGCAGTACTTC
j_gene: TRBJ2-3; v_gene: TRBV5-1; d_gene: -; abundance: -; CDR3aa: CASSLGDYFSTDTQYF; CDR3nt: TGCGCCAGCAGCTTGGGCGACTATTTTAGCACAGATACGCAGTATTTT
j_gene: TRBJ2-2; v_gene: TRBV24-1; d_gene: TRBD1; abundance: few; CDR3aa: CATSEQGTNTGELFF; CDR3nt: TGTGCCACCAGTGAACAGGGGACGAACACCGGGGAGCTGTTTTTT
j_gene: TRBJ2-3; v_gene: TRBV2; d_gene: TRBD1; abundance: -; CDR3aa: CASSGTGADTQYF; CDR3nt: TGTGCCAGCTCCGGGACAGGCGCAGATACGCAGTATTTT
j_gene: TRBJ2-5; v_gene: TRBV11-1; d_gene: TRBD1; abundance: -; CDR3aa: CASSASGTGGYETQYF; CDR3nt: TGTGCCAGCAGCGCCTCCGGGACAGGGGGCTATGAGACCCAGTACTTC
j_gene: TRBJ1-5; v_gene: TRBV12-3/TRBV12-4; d_gene: -; abundance: -; CDR3aa: CASSFSGRQPQHF; CDR3nt: TGTGCCAGCAGTTTCTCAGGCCGTCAGCCCCAGCATTTT
j_gene: TRBJ1-2; v_gene: TRBV5-4; d_gene: TRBD1; abundance: -; CDR3aa: CASSRGQGELYGYTF; CDR3nt: TGTGCCAGCAGCCGTGGACAGGGAGAACTCTATGGCTACACCTTC
j_gene: TRBJ2-2; v_gene: TRBV5-3; d_gene: TRBD2; abundance: -; CDR3aa: CARSLASLAGEGTGELFF; CDR3nt: TGTGCCAGAAGCTTGGCGAGTCTAGCGGGGGAGGGCACCGGGGAGCTGTTTTTT
j_gene: TRBJ2-1; v_gene: TRBV2; d_gene: TRBD2; abundance: -; CDR3aa: CASTPLEGLAGREQFF; CDR3nt: TGTGCCAGCACCCCATTGGAGGGACTAGCGGGAAGAGAGCAGTTCTTC
j_gene: TRBJ2-2; v_gene: TRBV9; d_gene: -; abundance: -; CDR3aa: CASHPGGTNTGELFF; CDR3nt: TGTGCCAGCCACCCCGGGGGAACGAACACCGGGGAGCTGTTTTTT
j_gene: TRBJ2-2; v_gene: TRBV7-8; d_gene: TRBD1; abundance: few; CDR3aa: CASSLVGGQGATGELFF; CDR3nt: TGTGCCAGCAGCTTAGTGGGGGGACAGGGGGCTACCGGGGAGCTGTTTTTT
j_gene: TRBJ1-2; v_gene: TRBV14; d_gene: TRBD1; abundance: -; CDR3aa: CASSLSGGIGYTF; CDR3nt: TGTGCCAGCAGCCTTTCAGGGGGCATCGGCTACACCTTC
j_gene: TRBJ2-3; v_gene: TRBV7-9; d_gene: -; abundance: -; CDR3aa: CASSLTLKGDTQYF; CDR3nt: TGTGCCAGCAGCTTGACTCTCAAGGGGGATACGCAGTATTTT
j_gene: TRBJ2-1; v_gene: TRBV5-1; d_gene: -; abundance: -; CDR3aa: CASRWGVGGDNEQFF; CDR3nt: TGCGCCAGCAGGTGGGGAGTTGGAGGTGACAATGAGCAGTTCTTC
j_gene: TRBJ2-1; v_gene: TRBV7-2; d_gene: TRBD2; abundance: -; CDR3aa: CASRPPGLAGLGEQFF; CDR3nt: TGTGCCAGCAGACCCCCGGGACTAGCGGGGCTGGGTGAGCAGTTCTTC
j_gene: TRBJ2-6; v_gene: TRBV28; d_gene: TRBD1; abundance: -; CDR3aa: CASSNRGTGANVLTF; CDR3nt: TGTGCCAGCAGCAACAGGGGAACTGGGGCCAACGTCCTGACTTTC
j_gene: TRBJ2-3; v_gene: TRBV14; d_gene: -; abundance: -; CDR3aa: CASSQDYPRRGAGADTQYF; CDR3nt: TGTGCCAGCAGCCAAGATTATCCTCGGCGGGGCGCCGGGGCAGATACGCAGTATTTT
j_gene: TRBJ2-1; v_gene: TRBV19; d_gene: TRBD2; abundance: -; CDR3aa: CASEREGRNEQFF; CDR3nt: TGTGCCAGTGAGCGGGAGGGCCGCAATGAGCAGTTCTTC
j_gene: TRBJ1-1; v_gene: TRBV3-1/TRBV3-2; d_gene: -; abundance: -; CDR3aa: CASSQDLGGSTGAFF; CDR3nt: TGTGCCAGCAGCCAAGATCTGGGGGGTTCCACCGGGGCTTTCTTT
j_gene: TRBJ2-2; v_gene: TRBV6-6; d_gene: TRBD2; abundance: -; CDR3aa: CASSPSGRAPNTGELFF; CDR3nt: TGTGCCAGCAGTCCTAGCGGGAGGGCACCGAACACCGGGGAGCTGTTTTTT
j_gene: TRBJ1-5; v_gene: TRBV19; d_gene: -; abundance: -; CDR3aa: CASSNSQQVSNQPQHF; CDR3nt: TGTGCCAGTAGTAATAGCCAACAGGTTAGCAATCAGCCCCAGCATTTT
j_gene: TRBJ2-5; v_gene: TRBV4-3; d_gene: TRBD2; abundance: few; CDR3aa: CASSQDGMGQRGGETQYF; CDR3nt: TGCGCCAGCAGCCAAGATGGGATGGGGCAGCGGGGAGGTGAGACCCAGTACTTC
j_gene: TRBJ2-7; v_gene: TRBV15; d_gene: -; abundance: medium-sized; CDR3aa: CATQRNEDEQYF; CDR3nt: TGTGCCACACAGCGGAACGAAGACGAGCAGTACTTC